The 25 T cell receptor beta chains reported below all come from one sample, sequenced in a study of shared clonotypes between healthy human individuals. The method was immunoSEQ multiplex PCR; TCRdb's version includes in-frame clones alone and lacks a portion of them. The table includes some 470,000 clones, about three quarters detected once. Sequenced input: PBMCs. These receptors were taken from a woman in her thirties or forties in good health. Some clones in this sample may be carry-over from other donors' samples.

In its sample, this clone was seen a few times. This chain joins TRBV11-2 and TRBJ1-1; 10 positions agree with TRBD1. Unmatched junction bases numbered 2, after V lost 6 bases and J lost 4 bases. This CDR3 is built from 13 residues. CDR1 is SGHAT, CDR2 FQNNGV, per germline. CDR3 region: CASSGDRGTEAFF. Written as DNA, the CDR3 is TGTGCCAGCAGTGGGGACAGGGGCACTGAAGCTTTCTTT.

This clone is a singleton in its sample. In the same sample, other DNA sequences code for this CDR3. The CDR3 is CASSLAPGETQYF. The CDR3 DNA follows: TGTGCCAGCAGCTTAGCGCCAGGGGAGACCCAGTACTTC. The chain couples TRBV7-2 to TRBJ2-5; D perhaps matches TRBD1 (5 bases). Germline V CDR1 and CDR2: SGHTA, FQGNSA. The V gene lost 0 bases and the J gene lost 5 bases, with 7 bases spanning the gap. The CDR3 loop spans 13 amino acids.

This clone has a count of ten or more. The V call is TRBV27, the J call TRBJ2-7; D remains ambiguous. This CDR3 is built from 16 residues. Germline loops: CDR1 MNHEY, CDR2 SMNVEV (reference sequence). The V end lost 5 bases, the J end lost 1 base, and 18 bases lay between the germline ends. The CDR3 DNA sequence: TGTGCCAGCAGTACCTATTCGAATGATTATTCCTACGAGCAGTACTTC. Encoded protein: CASSTYSNDYSYEQYF.

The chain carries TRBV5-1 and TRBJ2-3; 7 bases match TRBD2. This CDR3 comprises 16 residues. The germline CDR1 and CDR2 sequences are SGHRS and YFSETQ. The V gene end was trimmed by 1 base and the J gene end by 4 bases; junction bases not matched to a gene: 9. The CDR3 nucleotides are TGCGCCAGCAGCTTGCTGCTGGGAGGGCCCTCAGATACGCAGTATTTT. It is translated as CASSLLLGGPSDTQYF.

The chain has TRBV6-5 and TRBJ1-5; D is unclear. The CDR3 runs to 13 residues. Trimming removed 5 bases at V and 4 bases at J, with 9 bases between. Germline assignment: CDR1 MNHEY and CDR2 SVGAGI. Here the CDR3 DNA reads TGTGCCAGCAGTGATACCTGGAATCAGCCCCAGCATTTT. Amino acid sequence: CASSDTWNQPQHF.

Here the CDR3 reads CASSPGQLITYEQYF. CDR3 in DNA: TGTGCCAGCTCACCGGGACAGCTCATTACCTACGAGCAGTACTTC. The chain uses TRBV18 and TRBJ2-7, with 7 bases matching TRBD1. The CDR3 is 15 amino acids. The ends lost 3 bases at V and 2 bases at J; junction bases unmatched: 7. Germline loops: CDR1 KGHSH, CDR2 LQKENI.

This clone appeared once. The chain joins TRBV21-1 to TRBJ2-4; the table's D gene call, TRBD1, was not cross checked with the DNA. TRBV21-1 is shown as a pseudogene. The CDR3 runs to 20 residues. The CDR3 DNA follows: TGTGCCAGCAGCAAAGTGGTGGAGCCAACGACAGGCGACGGGAAAAACATTCAGTACTTC. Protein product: CASSKVVEPTTGDGKNIQYF.

In nucleotides, the CDR3 is TGTGCCAGCAGCCTATTCTGGGGGAGTCCAGATGAGCAGTTCTTC. Protein: CASSLFWGSPDEQFF. The V and J genes are TRBV4-2 and TRBJ2-1; D possibly uses TRBD1 or TRBD2 (5 bases each). Germline V gene lookup returns CDR1 LGHNA and CDR2 YNFKEQ. V gave up 4 bases and J gave up 8 bases, with 18 bases separating them. This CDR3 has 15 amino acids.

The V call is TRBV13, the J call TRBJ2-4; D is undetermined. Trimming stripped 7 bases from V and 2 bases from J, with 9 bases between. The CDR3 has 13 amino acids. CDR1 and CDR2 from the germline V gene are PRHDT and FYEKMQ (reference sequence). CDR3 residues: CASTRVTKNIQYF. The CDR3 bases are TGTGCCAGCACCCGAGTAACCAAAAACATTCAGTACTTC.

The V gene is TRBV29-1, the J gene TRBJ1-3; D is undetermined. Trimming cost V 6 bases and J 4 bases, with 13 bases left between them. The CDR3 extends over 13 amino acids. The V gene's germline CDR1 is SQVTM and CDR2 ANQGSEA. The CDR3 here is CSVEQSSGNTIYF. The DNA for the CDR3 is TGCAGCGTAGAACAGTCATCAGGAAACACCATATATTTT.

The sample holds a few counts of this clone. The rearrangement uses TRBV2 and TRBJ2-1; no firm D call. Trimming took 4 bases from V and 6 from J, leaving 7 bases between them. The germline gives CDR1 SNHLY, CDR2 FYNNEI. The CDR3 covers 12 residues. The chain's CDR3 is CASSVVGNEQFF. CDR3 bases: TGTGCCAGCAGTGTAGTGGGCAATGAGCAGTTCTTC.

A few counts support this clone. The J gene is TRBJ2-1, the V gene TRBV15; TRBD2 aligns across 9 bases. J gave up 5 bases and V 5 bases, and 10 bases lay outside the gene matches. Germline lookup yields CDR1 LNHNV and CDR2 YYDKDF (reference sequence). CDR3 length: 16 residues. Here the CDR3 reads CATSPLSGRNHNEQFF. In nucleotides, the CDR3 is TGTGCCACCAGCCCTCTTAGCGGGAGAAATCACAATGAGCAGTTCTTC.

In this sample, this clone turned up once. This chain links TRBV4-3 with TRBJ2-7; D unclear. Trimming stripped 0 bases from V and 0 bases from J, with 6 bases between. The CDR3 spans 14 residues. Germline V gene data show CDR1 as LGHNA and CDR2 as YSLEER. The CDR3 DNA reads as TGCGCCAGCAGCCAAGATCCCGTCTCCTACGAGCAGTACTTC. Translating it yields CASSQDPVSYEQYF.

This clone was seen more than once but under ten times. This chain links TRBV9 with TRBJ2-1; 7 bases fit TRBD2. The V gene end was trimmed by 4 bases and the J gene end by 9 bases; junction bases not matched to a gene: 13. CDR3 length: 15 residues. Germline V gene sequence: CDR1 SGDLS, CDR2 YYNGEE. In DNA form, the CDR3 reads TGTGCCAGCAGCTCCGAGGCGGCGCGGGAGACTGAGCAGTTCTTC. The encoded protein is CASSSEAARETEQFF.

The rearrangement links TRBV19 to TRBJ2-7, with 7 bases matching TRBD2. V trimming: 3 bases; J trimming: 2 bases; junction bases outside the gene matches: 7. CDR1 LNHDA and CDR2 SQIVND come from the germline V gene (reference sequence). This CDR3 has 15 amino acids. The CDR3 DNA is TGTGCCAGTAGTATGGGGCTAGCGGAGGCCTACGAGCAGTACTTC. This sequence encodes CASSMGLAEAYEQYF.

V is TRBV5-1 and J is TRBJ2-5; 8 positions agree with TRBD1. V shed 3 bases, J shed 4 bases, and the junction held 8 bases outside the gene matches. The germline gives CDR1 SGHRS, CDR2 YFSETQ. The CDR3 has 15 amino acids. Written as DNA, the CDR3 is TGCGCCAGCAGCTCGGCCGGGACAGGTGGAGAGACCCAGTACTTC. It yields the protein CASSSAGTGGETQYF.

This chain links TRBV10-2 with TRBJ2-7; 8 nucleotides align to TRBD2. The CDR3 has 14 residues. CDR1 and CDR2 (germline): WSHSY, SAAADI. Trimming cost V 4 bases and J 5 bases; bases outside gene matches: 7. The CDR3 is CASSGGGGLNEQYF. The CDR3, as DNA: TGCGCCAGCAGTGGGGGCGGGGGGCTAAACGAGCAGTACTTC.

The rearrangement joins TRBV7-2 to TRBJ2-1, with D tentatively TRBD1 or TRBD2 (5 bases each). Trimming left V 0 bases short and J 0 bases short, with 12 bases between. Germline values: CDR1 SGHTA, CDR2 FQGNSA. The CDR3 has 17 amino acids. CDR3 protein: CASSLASGLGSYNEQFF. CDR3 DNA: TGTGCCAGCAGCTTAGCCTCGGGGCTAGGCTCCTACAATGAGCAGTTCTTC.

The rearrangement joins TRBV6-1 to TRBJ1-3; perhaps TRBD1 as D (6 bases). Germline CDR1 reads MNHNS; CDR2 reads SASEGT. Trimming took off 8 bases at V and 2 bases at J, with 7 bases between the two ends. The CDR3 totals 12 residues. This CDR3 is CASEGAGNTIYF. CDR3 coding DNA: TGTGCCAGCGAGGGGGCTGGAAACACCATATATTTT.

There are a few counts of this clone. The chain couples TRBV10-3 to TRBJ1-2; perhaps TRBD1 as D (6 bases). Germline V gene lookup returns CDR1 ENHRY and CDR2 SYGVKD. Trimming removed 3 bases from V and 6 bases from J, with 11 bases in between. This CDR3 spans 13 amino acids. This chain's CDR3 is CAISDRGTDGYTF. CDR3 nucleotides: TGTGCCATCAGTGACAGGGGAACCGATGGCTACACCTTC.

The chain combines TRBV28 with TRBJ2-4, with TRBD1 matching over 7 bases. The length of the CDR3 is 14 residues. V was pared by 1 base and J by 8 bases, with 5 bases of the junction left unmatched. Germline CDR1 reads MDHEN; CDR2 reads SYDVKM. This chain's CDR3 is CASSLLGGLDIQYF. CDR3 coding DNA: TGTGCCAGCAGTTTATTAGGGGGCTTGGACATTCAGTACTTC.

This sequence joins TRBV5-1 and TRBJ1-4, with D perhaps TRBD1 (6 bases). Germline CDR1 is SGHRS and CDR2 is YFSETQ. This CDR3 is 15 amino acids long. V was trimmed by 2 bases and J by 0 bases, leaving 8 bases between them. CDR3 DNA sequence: TGCGCCAGCAGCTTAAGGACAGCAACTAATGAAAAACTGTTTTTT. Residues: CASSLRTATNEKLFF.

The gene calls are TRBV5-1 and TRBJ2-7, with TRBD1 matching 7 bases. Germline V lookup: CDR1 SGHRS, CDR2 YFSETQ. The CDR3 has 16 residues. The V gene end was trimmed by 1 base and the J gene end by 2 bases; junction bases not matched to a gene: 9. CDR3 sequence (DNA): TGCGCCAGCAGCTTGCGAGGGGGCGAACGTCCCTACGAGCAGTACTTC. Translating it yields CASSLRGGERPYEQYF.

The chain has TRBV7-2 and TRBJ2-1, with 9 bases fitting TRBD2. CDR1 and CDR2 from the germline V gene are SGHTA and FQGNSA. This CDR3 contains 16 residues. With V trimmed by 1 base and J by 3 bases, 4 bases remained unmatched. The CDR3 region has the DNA TGTGCCAGCAGCTTAGTAGCGGGAGCCATCTACAATGAGCAGTTCTTC. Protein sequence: CASSLVAGAIYNEQFF.

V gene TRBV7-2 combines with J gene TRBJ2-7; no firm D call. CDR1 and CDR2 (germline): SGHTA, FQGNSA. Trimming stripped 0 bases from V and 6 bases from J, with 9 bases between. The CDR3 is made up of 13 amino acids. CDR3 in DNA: TGTGCCAGCAGCTTAGCCCTCCCAGTCGAGCAGTACTTC. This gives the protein CASSLALPVEQYF.